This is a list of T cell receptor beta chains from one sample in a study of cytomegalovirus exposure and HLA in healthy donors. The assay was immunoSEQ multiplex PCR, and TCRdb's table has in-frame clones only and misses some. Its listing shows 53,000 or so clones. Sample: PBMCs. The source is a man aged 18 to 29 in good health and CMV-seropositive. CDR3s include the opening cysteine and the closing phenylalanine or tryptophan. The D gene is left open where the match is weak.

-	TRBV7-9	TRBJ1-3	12	CASSLLGNTIYF	TGTGCCAGCAGCTTACTCGGAAACACCATATATTTT
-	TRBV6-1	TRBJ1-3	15	CASSEVSTAGNTIYF	TGTGCCAGCAGTGAAGTATCCACAGCTGGAAACACCATATATTTT
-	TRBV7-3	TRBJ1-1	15	CASSLSGQMNTEAFF	TGTGCCAGCAGCTTAAGCGGACAGATGAACACTGAAGCTTTCTTT
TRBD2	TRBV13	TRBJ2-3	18	CASSLAVTSGRGTDTQYF	TGTGCCAGCAGCTTAGCCGTGACTAGCGGGAGGGGCACAGATACGCAGTATTTT
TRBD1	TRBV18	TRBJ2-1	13	CASSLSDRGLQFF	TGTGCCAGCTCCTTATCGGACAGGGGGCTTCAGTTCTTC
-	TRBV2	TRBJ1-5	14	CASSAQGTGQPQHF	TGTGCCAGCAGTGCACAGGGTACGGGTCAGCCCCAGCATTTT
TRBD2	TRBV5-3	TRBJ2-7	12	CAPHDGRSEQYF	TGTGCCCCCCACGACGGGAGGAGCGAGCAGTACTTC
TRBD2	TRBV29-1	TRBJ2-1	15	CSGGTSGGSYNEQFF	TGCAGCGGGGGAACTAGCGGGGGGTCCTACAATGAGCAGTTCTTC
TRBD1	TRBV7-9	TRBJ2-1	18	CASSLISWGQGSPNEQFF	TGTGCCAGCAGCTTAATCTCATGGGGACAGGGGTCACCCAATGAGCAGTTCTTC
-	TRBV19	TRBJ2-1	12	CASSTPSGSALF	TGTGCCAGTAGTACCCCATCCGGGAGCGCGCTCTTC
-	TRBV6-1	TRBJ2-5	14	CASSEGAPRETQYF	TGTGCCAGCAGTGAAGGGGCACCGCGTGAGACCCAGTACTTC
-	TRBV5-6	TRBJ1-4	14	CASSLATTNEKLFF	TGTGCCAGCAGCTTGGCTACAACTAATGAAAAACTGTTTTTT
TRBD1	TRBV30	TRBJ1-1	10	CGTGRRGAFF	TGTGGGACAGGGCGTAGAGGAGCTTTCTTT
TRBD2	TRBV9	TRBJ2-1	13	CASSVGLAFEQFF	TGTGCCAGCAGCGTAGGACTAGCGTTTGAGCAGTTCTTC
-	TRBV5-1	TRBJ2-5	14	CASSPRGIQETQYF	TGCGCCAGCAGCCCTAGGGGGATTCAAGAGACCCAGTACTTC
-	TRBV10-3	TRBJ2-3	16	CASRDQTRGAPDTQYF	TGTGCCAGCAGAGATCAGACCAGGGGGGCCCCAGATACGCAGTATTTT
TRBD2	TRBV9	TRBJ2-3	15	CASSSWTSSTDTQYF	TGTGCCAGCAGCTCCTGGACTAGCAGCACAGATACGCAGTATTTT
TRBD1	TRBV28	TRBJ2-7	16	CASSLAKGQGVYEQYF	TGTGCCAGCAGTTTGGCCAAGGGACAGGGAGTCTACGAGCAGTACTTC
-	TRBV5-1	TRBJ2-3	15	CASSLQTGYTDTQYF	TGCGCCAGCAGCCTACAGACAGGATACACAGATACGCAGTATTTT
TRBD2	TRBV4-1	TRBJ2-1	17	CASSQTPSGRPYNEQFF	TGCGCCAGCAGCCAAACCCCCAGCGGGAGGCCCTACAATGAGCAGTTCTTC
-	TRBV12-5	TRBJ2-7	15	CASGLVLRETYEQYF	TGTGCTAGTGGTTTGGTACTTAGGGAGACCTACGAGCAGTACTTC
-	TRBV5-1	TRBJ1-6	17	CASSLEGVSSYNSPLHF	TGCGCCAGCAGCTTGGAGGGGGTTAGCTCCTATAACTCACCCCTCCACTTT
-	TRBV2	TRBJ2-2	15	CASYTPGLRTGELFF	TGTGCCAGTTATACTCCGGGACTCCGAACCGGGGAGCTGTTTTTT
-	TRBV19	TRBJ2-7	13	CASSVQGHYEQYF	TGTGCCAGTAGTGTACAGGGCCACTACGAGCAGTACTTC
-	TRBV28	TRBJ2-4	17	CASSPRDPYLAKNIQYF	TGTGCCAGCAGCCCCCGGGATCCCTATCTAGCCAAAAACATTCAGTACTTC
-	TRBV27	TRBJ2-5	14	CASSWAGGSETQYF	TGTGCCAGCAGTTGGGCAGGAGGGAGCGAGACCCAGTACTTC
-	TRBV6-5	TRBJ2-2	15	CASSWELAATGELFF	TGTGCCAGCAGCTGGGAACTAGCTGCGACCGGGGAGCTGTTTTTT
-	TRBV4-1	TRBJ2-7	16	CASSQVIVAGSYEQYF	TGCGCCAGCAGCCAAGTTATCGTGGCGGGATCCTACGAGCAGTACTTC
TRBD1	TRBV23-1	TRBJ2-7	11	CASRTGYEQYF	TGCGCCAGCCGGACAGGCTACGAGCAGTACTTC
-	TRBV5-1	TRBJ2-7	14	CASSLRGTAYEQYF	TGCGCCAGCAGCTTGAGAGGGACTGCCTACGAGCAGTACTTC
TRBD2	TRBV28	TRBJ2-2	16	CASSLLADANTGELFF	TGTGCCAGCAGTTTACTAGCGGATGCGAACACCGGGGAGCTGTTTTTT